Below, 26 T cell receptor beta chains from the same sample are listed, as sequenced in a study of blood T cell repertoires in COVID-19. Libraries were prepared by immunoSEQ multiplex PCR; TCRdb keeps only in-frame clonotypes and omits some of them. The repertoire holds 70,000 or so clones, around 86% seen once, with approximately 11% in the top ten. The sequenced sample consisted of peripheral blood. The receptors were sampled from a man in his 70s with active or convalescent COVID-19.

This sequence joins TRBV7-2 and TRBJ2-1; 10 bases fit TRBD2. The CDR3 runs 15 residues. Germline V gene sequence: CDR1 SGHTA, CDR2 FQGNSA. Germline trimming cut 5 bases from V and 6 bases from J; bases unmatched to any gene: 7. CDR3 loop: CASSPRAGGRNEQFF. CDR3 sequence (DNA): TGTGCCAGCAGCCCTCGAGCGGGAGGGCGCAATGAGCAGTTCTTC.

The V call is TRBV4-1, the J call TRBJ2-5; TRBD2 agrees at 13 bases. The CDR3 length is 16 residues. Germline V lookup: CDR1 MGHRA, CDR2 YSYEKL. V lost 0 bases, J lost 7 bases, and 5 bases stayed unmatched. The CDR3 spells CASSQDRTSGRRTQYF. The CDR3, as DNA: TGCGCCAGCAGCCAAGACCGGACTAGCGGGAGAAGGACCCAGTACTTC.

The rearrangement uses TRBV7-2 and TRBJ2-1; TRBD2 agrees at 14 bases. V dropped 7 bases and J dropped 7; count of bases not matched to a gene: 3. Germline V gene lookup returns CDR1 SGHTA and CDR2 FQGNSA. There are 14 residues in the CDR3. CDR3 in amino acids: CASTGTSGRNEQFF. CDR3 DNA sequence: TGTGCCAGCACGGGGACTAGCGGGAGAAATGAGCAGTTCTTC.

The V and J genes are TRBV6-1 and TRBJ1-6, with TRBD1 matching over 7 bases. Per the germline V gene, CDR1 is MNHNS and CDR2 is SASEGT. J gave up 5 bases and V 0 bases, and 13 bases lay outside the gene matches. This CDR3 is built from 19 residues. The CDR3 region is CASSEASLLGQRNNSPLHF. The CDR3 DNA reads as TGTGCCAGCAGTGAAGCGTCTCTCCTGGGACAGCGAAATAATTCACCCCTCCACTTT.

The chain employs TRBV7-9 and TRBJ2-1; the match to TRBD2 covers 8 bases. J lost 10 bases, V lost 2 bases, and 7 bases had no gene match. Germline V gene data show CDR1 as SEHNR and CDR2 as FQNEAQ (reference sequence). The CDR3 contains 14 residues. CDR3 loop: CASSLRREGQEQFF. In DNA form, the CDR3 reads TGTGCCAGCAGCTTAAGACGGGAGGGCCAAGAGCAGTTCTTC.

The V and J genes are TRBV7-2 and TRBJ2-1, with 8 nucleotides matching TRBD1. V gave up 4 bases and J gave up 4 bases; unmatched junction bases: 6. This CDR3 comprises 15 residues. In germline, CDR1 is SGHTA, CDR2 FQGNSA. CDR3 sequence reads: CASSSTGGLYNEQFF. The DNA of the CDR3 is TGTGCCAGCAGCTCCACAGGGGGTTTGTACAATGAGCAGTTCTTC.

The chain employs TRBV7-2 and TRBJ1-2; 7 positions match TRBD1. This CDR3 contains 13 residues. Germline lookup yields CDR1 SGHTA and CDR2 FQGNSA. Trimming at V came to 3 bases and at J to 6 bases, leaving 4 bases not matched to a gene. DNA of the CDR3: TGTGCCAGCAGCTTCGGGACAGTAAATGGCTACACCTTC. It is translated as CASSFGTVNGYTF. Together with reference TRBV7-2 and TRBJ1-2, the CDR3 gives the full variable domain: GAGVSQSPSNKVTEKGKDVELRCDPISGHTALYWYRQSLGQGLEFLIYFQGNSAPDKSGLPSDRFSAERTGGSVSTLTIQRTQQEDSAVYLCASSFGTVNGYTFGSGTRLTVV.

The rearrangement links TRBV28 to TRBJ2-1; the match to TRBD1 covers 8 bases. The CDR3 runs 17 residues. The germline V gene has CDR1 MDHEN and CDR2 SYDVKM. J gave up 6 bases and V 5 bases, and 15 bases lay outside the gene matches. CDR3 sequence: CASSHLSRGLVFNEQFF. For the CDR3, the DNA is TGTGCCAGCAGTCACCTCTCCAGGGGGCTCGTTTTCAATGAGCAGTTCTTC.

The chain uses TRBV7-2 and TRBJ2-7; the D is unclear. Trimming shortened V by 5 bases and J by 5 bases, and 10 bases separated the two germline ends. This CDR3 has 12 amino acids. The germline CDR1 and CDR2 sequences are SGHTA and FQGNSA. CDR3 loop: CASSTRHHEQYF. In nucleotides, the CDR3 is TGTGCCAGCAGCACCAGACACCACGAGCAGTACTTC.

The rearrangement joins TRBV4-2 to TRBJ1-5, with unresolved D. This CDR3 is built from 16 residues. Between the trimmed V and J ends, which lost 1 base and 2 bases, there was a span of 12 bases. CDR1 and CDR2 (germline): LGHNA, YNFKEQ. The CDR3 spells CASSQGGGVGNQPQHF. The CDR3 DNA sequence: TGTGCCAGCAGCCAAGGCGGCGGGGTAGGCAATCAGCCCCAGCATTTT.

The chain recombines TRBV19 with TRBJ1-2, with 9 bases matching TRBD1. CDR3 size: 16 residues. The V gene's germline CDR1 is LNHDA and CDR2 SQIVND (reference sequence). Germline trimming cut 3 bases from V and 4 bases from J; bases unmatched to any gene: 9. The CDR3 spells CASSIGGTGPSYGYTF. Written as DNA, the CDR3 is TGTGCCAGTAGTATCGGAGGGACAGGGCCGAGCTATGGCTACACCTTC.

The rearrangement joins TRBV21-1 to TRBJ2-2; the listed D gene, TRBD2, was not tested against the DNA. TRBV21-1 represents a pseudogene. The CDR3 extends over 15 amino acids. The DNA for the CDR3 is TGTGCCAGCAGCAACCACGACCGGGACTCCGGGGAGCTGTTTTTT. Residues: CASSNHDRDSGELFF.

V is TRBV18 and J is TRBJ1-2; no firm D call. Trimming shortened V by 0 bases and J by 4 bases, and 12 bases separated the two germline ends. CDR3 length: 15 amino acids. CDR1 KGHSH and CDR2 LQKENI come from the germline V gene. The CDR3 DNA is TGTGCCAGCTCACCACCGAACAATTTCGTCTATGGCTACACCTTC. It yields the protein CASSPPNNFVYGYTF.

The CDR3 nucleotides read TGCGCCAGCAGCTTGACTAGCGGGAATAGTGATGAGCAGTTCTTC. Encoded protein: CASSLTSGNSDEQFF. The chain carries TRBV5-1 and TRBJ2-1; 10 bases align to TRBD2. Germline assignment: CDR1 SGHRS and CDR2 YFSETQ. The CDR3 extends over 15 amino acids. J was trimmed by 8 bases and V by 1 base; bases with no gene match: 6.

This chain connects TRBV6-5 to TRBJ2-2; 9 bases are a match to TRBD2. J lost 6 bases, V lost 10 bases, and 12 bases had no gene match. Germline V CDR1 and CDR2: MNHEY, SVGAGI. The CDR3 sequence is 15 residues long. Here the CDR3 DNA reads TGTGCCACCCGTCCCGGGACTAGCTTTGCCGGGGAGCTGTTTTTT. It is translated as CATRPGTSFAGELFF.

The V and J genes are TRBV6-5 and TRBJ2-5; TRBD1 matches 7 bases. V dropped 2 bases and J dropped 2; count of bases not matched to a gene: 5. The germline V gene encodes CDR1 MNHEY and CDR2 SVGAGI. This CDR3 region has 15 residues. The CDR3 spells CASSYQHRGQETQYF. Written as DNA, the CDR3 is TGTGCCAGCAGTTACCAACACAGGGGTCAAGAGACCCAGTACTTC.

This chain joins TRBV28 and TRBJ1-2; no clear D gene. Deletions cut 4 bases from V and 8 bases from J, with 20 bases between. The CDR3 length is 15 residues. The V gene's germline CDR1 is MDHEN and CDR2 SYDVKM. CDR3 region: CASSWTYRTPAGYTF. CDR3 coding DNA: TGTGCCAGCAGTTGGACTTACCGGACGCCAGCCGGCTACACCTTC.

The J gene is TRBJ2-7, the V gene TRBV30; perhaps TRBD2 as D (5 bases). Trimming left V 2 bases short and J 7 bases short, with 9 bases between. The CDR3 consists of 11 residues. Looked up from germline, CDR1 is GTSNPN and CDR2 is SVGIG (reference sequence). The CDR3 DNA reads TGTGCCTGGAGTTTGGAGGCAGAGCAGTACTTC. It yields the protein CAWSLEAEQYF.

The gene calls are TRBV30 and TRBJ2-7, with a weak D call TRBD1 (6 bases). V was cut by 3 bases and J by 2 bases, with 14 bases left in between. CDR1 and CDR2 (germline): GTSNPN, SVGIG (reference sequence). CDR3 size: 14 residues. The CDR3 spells CAWRKQDSPYEQYF. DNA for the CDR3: TGTGCCTGGAGAAAGCAGGACAGTCCCTACGAGCAGTACTTC.

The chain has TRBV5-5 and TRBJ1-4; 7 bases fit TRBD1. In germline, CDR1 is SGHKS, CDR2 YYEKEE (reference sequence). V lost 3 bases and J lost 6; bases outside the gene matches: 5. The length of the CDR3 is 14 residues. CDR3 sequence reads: CASSWGTVDEKLFF. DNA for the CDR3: TGTGCCAGCAGCTGGGGGACAGTTGATGAAAAACTGTTTTTT.

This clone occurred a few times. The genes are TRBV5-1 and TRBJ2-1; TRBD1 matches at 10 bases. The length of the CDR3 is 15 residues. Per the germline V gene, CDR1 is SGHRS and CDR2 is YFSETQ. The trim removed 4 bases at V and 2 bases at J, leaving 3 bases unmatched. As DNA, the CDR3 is TGCGCCAGCAGCGTGGGACAGGGGACCTACAATGAGCAGTTCTTC. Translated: CASSVGQGTYNEQFF.

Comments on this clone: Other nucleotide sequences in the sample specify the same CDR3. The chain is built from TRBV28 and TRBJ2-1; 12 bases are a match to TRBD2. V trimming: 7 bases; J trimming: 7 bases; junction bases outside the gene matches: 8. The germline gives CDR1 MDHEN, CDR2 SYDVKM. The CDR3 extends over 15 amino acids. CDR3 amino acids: CASISGLAGRNEQFF. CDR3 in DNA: TGTGCCAGCATCTCTGGACTAGCGGGGCGTAATGAGCAGTTCTTC.

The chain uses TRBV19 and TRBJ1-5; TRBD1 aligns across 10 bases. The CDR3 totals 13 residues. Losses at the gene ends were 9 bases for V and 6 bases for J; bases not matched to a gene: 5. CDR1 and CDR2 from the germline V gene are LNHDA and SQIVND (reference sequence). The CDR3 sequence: CASGQGGRQPQHF. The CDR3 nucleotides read TGTGCCAGCGGACAGGGGGGACGTCAGCCCCAGCATTTT.

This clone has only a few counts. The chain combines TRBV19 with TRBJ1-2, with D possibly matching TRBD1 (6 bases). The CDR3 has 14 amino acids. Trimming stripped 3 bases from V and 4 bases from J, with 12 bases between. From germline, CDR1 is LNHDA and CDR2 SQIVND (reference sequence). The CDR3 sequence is CASSMGQGSYGYTF. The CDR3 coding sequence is TGTGCCAGTAGTATGGGGCAGGGGTCCTATGGCTACACCTTC.

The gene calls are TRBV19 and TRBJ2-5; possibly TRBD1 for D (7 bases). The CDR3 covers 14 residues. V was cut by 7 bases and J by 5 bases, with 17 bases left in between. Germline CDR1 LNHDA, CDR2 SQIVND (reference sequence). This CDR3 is CASTQGGRAETQYF. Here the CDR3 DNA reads TGTGCCAGTACTCAGGGGGGCCGGGCCGAGACCCAGTACTTC. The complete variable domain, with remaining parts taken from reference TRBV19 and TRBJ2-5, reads DGGITQSPKYLFRKEGQNVTLSCEQNLNHDAMYWYRQDPGQGLRLIYYSQIVNDFQKGDIAEGYSVSREKKESFPLTVTSAQKNPTAFYLCASTQGGRAETQYFGPGTRLLVL.

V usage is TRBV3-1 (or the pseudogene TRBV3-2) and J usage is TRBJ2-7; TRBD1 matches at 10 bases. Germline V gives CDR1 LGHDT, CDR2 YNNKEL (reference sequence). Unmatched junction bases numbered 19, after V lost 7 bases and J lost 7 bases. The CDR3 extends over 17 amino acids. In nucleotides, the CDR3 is TGTGCCAGCATCGGGAGGAACCGGGACAGGGGTCGTTGTGAGCAGTACTTC. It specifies CASIGRNRDRGRCEQYF.